This T cell receptor beta chain was captured in a study of cytomegalovirus exposure and HLA in healthy donors. Healthy donors of bone marrow made up the group. In the PCR, 60 Vbeta and 13 Jbeta primers were used. Data came from immunoSEQ multiplex PCR; TCRdb stores just in-frame clones and leaves some out. There are around 150,000 clones in the sample; 85% occur only once, and roughly 2.1% lies in the top ten. Trimming at V came to 4 bases and at J to 2 bases, leaving 9 bases not matched to a gene. The CDR3 loop spans 17 amino acids. Germline CDR1 reads KGHSH; CDR2 reads LQKENI. The material sequenced was PBMCs. The chain joins TRBV18 to TRBJ2-3; 10 positions match TRBD2. This receptor was identified in a man between 18 and 35 years old in good health and CMV-seropositive. CDR3 region: CASSLRGLAGDTDTQYF. CDR3 sequence (DNA): TGTGCCAGCTCACTCCGGGGGCTAGCGGGGGACACAGATACGCAGTATTTT.